This TCR beta chain emerged from a study of CD8 T cells in Susac syndrome (dated by TCRdb to about 2019). At the level of the whole study: Whether CD8+ T cell activation and differentiation in Susac syndrome was antigen driven was tested using repertoire sequencing. CD8+ T cell repertoire clonality was compared between 12 healthy donors, approximately 14 Susac syndrome patients and 15 multiple sclerosis patients.

RNA was extracted with the RNeasy kit and about 0.45 to 1 ug was reverse transcribed using random hexamers. TCR beta CDR3 regions were amplified with the immunoSEQ multiplex PCR assay covering 54 Vbeta and 13 Jbeta segments. Bias from PCR amplification was corrected by using a synthetic template baseline for primer optimization and for computational correction. The original methods were these. Reads were annotated to V, D and J genes according to IMGT and were analyzed with immunoSEQ Analyzer, with only productive sequences retained. To calculate clonality, Shannon entropy was normalized by log2 of the number of productive unique sequences and then subtracted from one. Public and private clones were assessed among the 100 most prevalent clones of each patient and control. Clones were defined as Susac-specific when absent from the healthy and MS cohorts, from 1052 published viral clones and from other ImmuneACCESS disease sequences. TCRdb ran its own pipeline on the public reads, namely fastp trimming at Q25 and MiXCR clone calling, and kept in-frame beta chains. When rows share a CDR3 protein, they turn into one entry using the most common DNA and genes. The V and J calls follow TCRdb's processing rather than the paper's. The table for this sample lists 150,000 to 200,000 distinct CDR3 sequences; approximately 96% of them were counted only once. The ten largest clones capture roughly 0.16% of the sample.

High-throughput TCR beta sequencing profiled peripheral blood CD8+ and CD4+ T cells from healthy donors, Susac syndrome patients and multiple sclerosis patients. The multiple sclerosis controls were treatment-naive patients who had stable or active relapsing-remitting disease and met the revised McDonald criteria. Bulk CD8+ and CD4+ T cells were purified magnetically by negative isolation, whereas CD8+ TEMRA cells were enriched by FACS. Blood was drawn into EDTA tubes, processed within 24 hours, and PBMCs were isolated by density gradient centrifugation. PBMCs intended for TCR sequencing were frozen in liquid nitrogen and were later thawed in a 37 degrees C water bath. The sorted or isolated CD4+, CD8+ and CD8+ TEMRA cells had a purity of 90% or higher. Trimming takes 1 base off V and 6 bases off J; junction bases not matched to a gene: 3. As encoded in the germline V gene (reference sequence), CDR1 is LGHDT while CDR2 is YNNKEL. The CDR3 starts with the cysteine, ends with the phenylalanine, and has 15 residues. CDR3 DNA is the only sequence kept; it has 45 bases, read in frame from the first base.

Regarding this clonotype: What antigen it recognizes has not been identified. No per-base quality is available; no much larger clone lies one base away.

Results and caveats for the whole study, not just this receptor: The number of individuals in the TCR sequencing and HLA analysis was recognized as being relatively small.

The sequencing input was CD8+ T cells from PBMCs. Recombination linked TRBV3-1 to TRBJ2-7, with 13 junctional bases fitting TRBD2. The receptor comes from a human donor with multiple sclerosis. The nucleotides read TGTGCCAGCAGCCAAGGGACTAGCGGGAGAGGCGAGCAGTACTTC. This encodes CASSQGTSGRGEQYF.